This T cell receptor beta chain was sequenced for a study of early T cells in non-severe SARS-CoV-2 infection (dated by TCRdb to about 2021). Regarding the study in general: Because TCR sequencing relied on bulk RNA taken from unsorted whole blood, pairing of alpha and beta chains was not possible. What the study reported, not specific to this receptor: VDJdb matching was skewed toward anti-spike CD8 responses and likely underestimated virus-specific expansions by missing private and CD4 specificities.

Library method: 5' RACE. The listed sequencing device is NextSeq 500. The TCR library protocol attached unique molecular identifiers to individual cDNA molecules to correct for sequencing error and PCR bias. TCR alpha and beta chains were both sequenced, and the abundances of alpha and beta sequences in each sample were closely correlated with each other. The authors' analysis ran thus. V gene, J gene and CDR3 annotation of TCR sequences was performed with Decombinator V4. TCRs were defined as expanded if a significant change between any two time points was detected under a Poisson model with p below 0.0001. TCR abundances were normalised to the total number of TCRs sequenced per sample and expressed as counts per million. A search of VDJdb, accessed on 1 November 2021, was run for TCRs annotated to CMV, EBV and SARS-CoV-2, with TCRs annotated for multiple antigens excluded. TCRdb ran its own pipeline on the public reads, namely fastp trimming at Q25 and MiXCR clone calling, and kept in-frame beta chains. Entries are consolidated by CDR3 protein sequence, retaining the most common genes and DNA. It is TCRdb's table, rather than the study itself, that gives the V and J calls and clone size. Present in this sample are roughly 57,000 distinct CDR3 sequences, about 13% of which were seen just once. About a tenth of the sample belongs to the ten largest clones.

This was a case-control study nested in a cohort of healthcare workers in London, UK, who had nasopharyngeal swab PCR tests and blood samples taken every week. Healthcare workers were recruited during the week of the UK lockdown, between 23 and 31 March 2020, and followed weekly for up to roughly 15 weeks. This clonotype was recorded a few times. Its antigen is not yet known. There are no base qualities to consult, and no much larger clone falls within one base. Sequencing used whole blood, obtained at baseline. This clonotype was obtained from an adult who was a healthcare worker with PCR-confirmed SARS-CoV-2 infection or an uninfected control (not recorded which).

The encoded CDR3 is CASSLSEVTAENEQFF. Here is the DNA: TGTGCCAGCAGCTTATCGGAGGTGACAGCGGAAAATGAGCAGTTCTTC. Here the chain combines TRBV7-9 and TRBJ2-1; the D region is possibly TRBD1 or TRBD2, each matching across 5 bases. The CDR3 spans 16 residues, from the cysteine through the phenylalanine. Just CDR3 DNA is preserved here, 48 bases in frame from base 1. V is cut by 2 bases and J by 7 bases, and the space between the germline ends is 18 bases. The CDR1 and CDR2 encoded by the germline V gene (reference sequence) are SEHNR and FQNEAQ.